This entry concerns a single T cell receptor (beta chain). The record originates from a study of T-cell memory formation after mild COVID-19. Between the trimmed V and J ends, which lost 5 bases and 8 bases, there was a span of 15 bases. The V gene's germline CDR1 is SEHNR and CDR2 FQNEAQ (reference sequence). The CDR3 runs to 14 residues. TCRdb re-called the 5' RACE reads through MiXCR, storing one row per CDR3 protein. The data show hundreds of thousands of distinct CDR3 sequences, around 20% seen once. The chain recombines TRBV7-9 with TRBJ1-4; tentatively, D is TRBD1 (5 bases). The specimen sequenced was PBMCs or a T cell subset sorted from them (not recorded which). The TCR was taken from an adult woman who had mild COVID-19 (a few samples of this study predate the infection). Cell type and time point are not known. The CDR3 here is CASSPGRPEEKLFF. The CDR3 nucleotides read TGTGCCAGCAGCCCAGGGAGGCCTGAGGAAAAACTGTTTTTT.